There are a few counts of the clone carrying this T cell receptor beta chain. The sample is drawn from a study of identical twins. TCRdb analysed the 5' RACE reads with MiXCR anew, one entry per CDR3 protein. The table includes approximately 490,000 distinct CDR3 sequences, about 20% detected once. In every case, the donor was a healthy Caucasian. These data also featured in a second study, about yellow fever vaccine responses in identical twins.

This receptor was obtained from a woman aged 18-29 years in good health. The source material was CD4+ T cells sorted from blood.

The CDR3 nucleotides read TGTGCCAGCAGGGTCGGGACAGGCGCGACTTACGAGCAGTACTTC. Protein product: CASRVGTGATYEQYF. The chain links TRBV28 to TRBJ2-7; 8 bases match TRBD1. CDR1 is MDHEN and CDR2 is SYDVKM in the germline V gene. CDR3 length: 15 residues. Trimming at V came to 6 bases and at J to 4 bases, leaving 11 bases not matched to a gene.